Listed below are T cell receptor beta chains from one sample, sequenced in a study of vaccination and CD4 T cells after COVID-19. One entry per CDR3 protein results from TCRdb running MiXCR on the PCR reads. In the table there are 17,000 or so distinct CDR3 sequences, roughly 31% of which are singletons. For these TCRs, the target antigens are not known. Source material: cultured CD4+ T cells from blood. The origin of the receptors is a human donor with COVID-19. CDR3s include the opening cysteine and the closing phenylalanine or tryptophan.

v_gene: TRBV27
j_gene: TRBJ1-2
CDR3aa: CASSLSGTVGSYGYTF

v_gene: TRBV10-2
j_gene: TRBJ2-5
CDR3aa: CASSTSSGQETQYF

v_gene: TRBV5-4
j_gene: TRBJ2-1
CDR3aa: CASSPDTSYNEQFF

v_gene: TRBV5-1
j_gene: TRBJ2-7
CDR3aa: CASSPLGRAGGLEQYF

v_gene: TRBV6-1
j_gene: TRBJ1-6
CDR3aa: CASSPGRGSYNSPLHF

v_gene: TRBV12-5
j_gene: TRBJ2-2
CDR3aa: CASGLGRGPGRTGELFF

v_gene: TRBV20-1
j_gene: TRBJ1-2
CDR3aa: CSARSGDSLYGYTF

v_gene: TRBV9
j_gene: TRBJ2-1
CDR3aa: CASSDTTSGRLLNEQFF

v_gene: TRBV2
j_gene: TRBJ2-5
CDR3aa: CASSEPGQGVETQYF

v_gene: TRBV27
j_gene: TRBJ1-6
CDR3aa: CASSLLRDLMNSPLHF

v_gene: TRBV15
j_gene: TRBJ1-4
CDR3aa: CATSRDEGIGKLFF

v_gene: TRBV15
j_gene: TRBJ2-1
CDR3aa: CATSRVGRSPYNEQFF

v_gene: TRBV7-3
j_gene: TRBJ2-1
CDR3aa: CASREDRGPHNEQFF

v_gene: TRBV28
j_gene: TRBJ1-5
CDR3aa: CASSGQANQPQHF

v_gene: TRBV7-8
j_gene: TRBJ1-5
CDR3aa: CASSTTGAHNQPQHF

v_gene: TRBV5-6
j_gene: TRBJ1-3
CDR3aa: CASSLGTGPRSGNTIYF

v_gene: TRBV6-1
j_gene: TRBJ2-7
CDR3aa: CASSRGQVGNEQYF

v_gene: TRBV6-5
j_gene: TRBJ1-6
CDR3aa: CASSYSKGQGKAPLHF

v_gene: TRBV7-9
j_gene: TRBJ2-1
CDR3aa: CASSTLRGNEQFF

v_gene: TRBV4-1
j_gene: TRBJ2-3
CDR3aa: CASSQTGNTDTQYF

v_gene: TRBV5-4
j_gene: TRBJ1-6
CDR3aa: CASSLSGTSPLHF

v_gene: TRBV5-1
j_gene: TRBJ1-2
CDR3aa: CASRLEGGYTF

v_gene: TRBV20-1
j_gene: TRBJ1-2
CDR3aa: CSAREASGEYTF

v_gene: TRBV20-1
j_gene: TRBJ1-1
CDR3aa: CSARDMQMNTEAFF

v_gene: TRBV14
j_gene: TRBJ1-2
CDR3aa: CASSQAPETF

v_gene: TRBV5-1
j_gene: TRBJ1-2
CDR3aa: CASSLGQGNYGYTF

v_gene: TRBV2
j_gene: TRBJ1-1
CDR3aa: CAAGTGVNTEAFF

v_gene: TRBV2
j_gene: TRBJ1-1
CDR3aa: CASIRDSRYGEAFF

v_gene: TRBV12-3/TRBV12-4
j_gene: TRBJ2-7
CDR3aa: CASSSHQTTGSSYEQYF

v_gene: TRBV24-1
j_gene: TRBJ2-5
CDR3aa: CATSDPRGTQETQYF

v_gene: TRBV25-1
j_gene: TRBJ1-2
CDR3aa: CASSVWGAGTEGYTF

v_gene: TRBV20-1
j_gene: TRBJ2-3
CDR3aa: CSAGAGGGSTDTQYF

v_gene: TRBV12-3/TRBV12-4
j_gene: TRBJ1-1
CDR3aa: CASRPGHSNTEAFF

v_gene: TRBV12-3/TRBV12-4
j_gene: TRBJ1-2
CDR3aa: CASRLQGPNYGYTF

v_gene: TRBV23-1
j_gene: TRBJ1-4
CDR3aa: CASRWTGINEKLFF

v_gene: TRBV6-1
j_gene: TRBJ2-7
CDR3aa: CAAGGYSFYEQYF

v_gene: TRBV19
j_gene: TRBJ1-1
CDR3aa: CASRILSGGAMNTEAFF

v_gene: TRBV18
j_gene: TRBJ1-1
CDR3aa: CASSPTGQRSTEAFF

v_gene: TRBV5-4
j_gene: TRBJ1-1
CDR3aa: CASSLSAGGTEAFF

v_gene: TRBV19
j_gene: TRBJ2-5
CDR3aa: CASSIRVQETQYF

v_gene: TRBV9
j_gene: TRBJ1-6
CDR3aa: CASSVDPAGKPLHF

v_gene: TRBV27
j_gene: TRBJ1-4
CDR3aa: CASSLTPQGAFEKLFF